The sequence of this TCR beta chain was determined in a study of T-cell memory formation after mild COVID-19. General study points: Contracting CD8+ clones were enriched in EMRA, CD4+ mainly in CM and EM.

After 5'RACE with constant-segment primers, TCR alpha and TCR beta cDNA libraries carrying sample barcodes and UMIs were obtained. TCRdb reprocessed the 5' RACE reads with MiXCR, giving one entry per CDR3 protein. Here the sample spans 350,000 to 450,000 distinct CDR3 sequences, 20% being singletons. The CDR3 extends over 16 amino acids. Germline V gene data show CDR1 as SGHTA and CDR2 as FQGTGA. V shed 5 bases, J shed 1 base, and the junction held 8 bases outside the gene matches. This clonotype was recorded at least ten times. Its matching antigen is unknown. The TCR comes from an adult woman who had mild COVID-19 (a few samples of this study predate the infection). Cell type and time point are not known. The chain combines TRBV7-3 with TRBJ2-3; 8 bases are shared with TRBD2. Sequencing was performed on PBMCs or a T cell subset sorted from them (not recorded which). DNA of the CDR3: TGTGCCAGCAGCAAAAGATCTAGCGGGCGCACAGATACGCAGTATTTT. It specifies CASSKRSSGRTDTQYF.